This T cell receptor (beta chain) was found in a study of T cells in Graves' hyperthyroidism and ophthalmopathy. In this sample, this clonotype turned up many times. Reasons for excluding patients were uncontrolled infection, other autoimmune disease, pregnancy or lactation. Each diagnosis was grounded in clinical symptoms, serum thyroxine and TRAb, thyroid ultrasound, and orbital computed tomography. Germline CDR1 and CDR2: DFQATT and SNEGSKA (reference sequence). Trimming removed 6 bases at V and 4 bases at J, with 31 bases between. This CDR3 spans 19 amino acids. RNA transcripts were the template for amplifying TCR beta CDR3 regions. Researchers ran a first-round RT-PCR on the TCR CDR3 using the HTBI primer set. TCRdb ran MiXCR on the multiplex PCR reads and lists one entry per CDR3 protein. The sample shows a few hundred thousand distinct CDR3 sequences, approximately 44% of them seen only once.

The chain uses TRBV20-1 and TRBJ1-3; perhaps TRBD1 as D (5 bases). The material sequenced was peripheral blood or thyroid tissue (not recorded which). This TCR derives from a woman aged 18-30 years with Graves' hyperthyroidism. CDR3 sequence: CSARRDSLWTRGSGNTIYF. CDR3 bases: TGCAGTGCGAGAAGGGACTCCCTGTGGACTCGGGGGTCCGGAAACACCATATATTTT.